Presented here are 7 T cell receptor beta chains from one specimen sequenced in a study of T-cell reconstitution after alpha-beta-depleted transplantation in children. As it was prepared, the TCRbeta library received unique molecular identifiers. TCRdb reprocessed the PCR reads via MiXCR and lists one record per CDR3 protein. This sample has 450,000 to 700,000 distinct CDR3 sequences, with 25% to 30% found just once. The input for sequencing was PBMCs, taken before TCRalphabeta/CD19-depleted stem cell transplant. The receptor source for this set is a boy under two years old with Wiskott-Aldrich syndrome, due to receive a stem cell transplant.

In its sample, this clonotype was seen a few times. V is TRBV6-2 or TRBV6-3 and J is TRBJ1-5; D is undetermined. V lost 0 bases, J lost 9 bases, and 15 bases lay in between. Looked up from germline, CDR1 is MNHEY and CDR2 is SVGEGT. The CDR3 is 15 residues long. The CDR3 DNA reads as TGTGCCAGCAGTTACTCGAGTGGCTCCCAGGTGCCCCAGCATTTT. Residues: CASSYSSGSQVPQHF.

This clonotype was counted between two and nine times. This chain joins TRBV27 and TRBJ2-7, with D perhaps being TRBD1 or TRBD2 (8 bases each). In germline, CDR1 is MNHEY, CDR2 SMNVEV (reference sequence). The CDR3 runs 19 residues. V lost 8 bases to trimming and J lost 3 bases, with 32 bases between them. CDR3 region: CASGPRDRIVLAGSYEQYF. In DNA form, the CDR3 reads TGTGCCAGCGGCCCCCGGGACAGGATCGTGCTAGCGGGTAGCTACGAGCAGTACTTC.

The chain couples TRBV7-9 to TRBJ2-1, with TRBD2 matching 8 bases. V was clipped by 8 bases and J by 1 base; unmatched bases: 4. The CDR3 runs 14 residues. The V gene's germline CDR1 is SEHNR and CDR2 FQNEAQ (reference sequence). The CDR3 DNA follows: TGTGCCAGCCAGCGGGAGAGGTCCTACAATGAGCAGTTCTTC. Translated: CASQRERSYNEQFF.

There are a few counts of this clonotype. The V gene is TRBV13, the J gene TRBJ2-1; 7 bases map to TRBD2. V gave up 3 bases and J gave up 1 base; unmatched junction bases: 18. Germline CDR1 reads PRHDT; CDR2 reads FYEKMQ (reference sequence). There are 20 residues in the CDR3. The CDR3 region has the DNA TGTGCCAGCAGCTTCCGACTAGCAGGAATTACCGCACCGTCCTACAATGAGCAGTTCTTC. Amino acids: CASSFRLAGITAPSYNEQFF. Together with reference TRBV13 and TRBJ2-1, the CDR3 gives the full variable domain: AAGVIQSPRHLIKEKRETATLKCYPIPRHDTVYWYQQGPGQDPQFLISFYEKMQSDKGSIPDRFSAQQFSDYHSELNMSSLELGDSALYFCASSFRLAGITAPSYNEQFFGPGTRLTVL.

There are a few counts of this clonotype. The chain couples TRBV29-1 to TRBJ2-7; 8 bases fit TRBD2. The trim removed 3 bases at V and 3 bases at J, leaving 7 bases unmatched. The germline V gene has CDR1 SQVTM and CDR2 ANQGSEA. There are 14 residues in the CDR3. CDR3 DNA: TGCAGCGTTGACTCAGGTGCGGGAGGCTACGAGCAGTACTTC. This encodes CSVDSGAGGYEQYF.

This clonotype was found many times. The V call is TRBV12-3 or TRBV12-4, the J call TRBJ1-5; 11 bases line up with TRBD1. The CDR3 is 16 residues long. Trimming took 7 bases from V and 2 from J; bases not matched to a gene: 7. CDR3: CASTRTGGSGNQPQHF. CDR3 coding DNA: TGTGCCAGCACCAGGACAGGGGGCAGTGGCAATCAGCCCCAGCATTTT.

This clonotype was found a few times. This chain uses TRBV20-1 with TRBJ1-5, with D hard to call. The CDR3 covers 12 residues. Trimming stripped 4 bases from V and 6 bases from J, with 10 bases between. Germline-derived CDR1 and CDR2 are DFQATT and SNEGSKA (reference sequence). The CDR3 is CSAIEPSQPQHF. The CDR3 region has the DNA TGCAGTGCTATCGAGCCCTCTCAGCCCCAGCATTTT.